The clone carrying this TCR beta chain was seen many times. Regions amplified from RNA transcripts were the TCR beta CDR3 regions. The HTBI primer set was used in a first-round RT-PCR of the TCR CDR3. TCRdb re-called the multiplex PCR reads through MiXCR, storing one row per CDR3 protein. The sample contains fewer than 450,000 distinct CDR3 sequences, about 16% of which appear only once. This sample was included in a study of T cells in Graves' hyperthyroidism and ophthalmopathy. Study overall: The blood sample was taken at first diagnosis, before treatment began.

The TCR sequence derives from a woman aged 60-75 years with Graves' ophthalmopathy. What was sequenced was blood.

The CDR3 coding sequence is TGTGCCAGCAGCCAGGGGGCATCCTACAATGAGCAGTTCTTC. This gives the protein CASSQGASYNEQFF. The rearrangement links TRBV12-3 or TRBV12-4 to TRBJ2-1; 8 nucleotides line up with TRBD1. The CDR3 has 14 residues. The V gene end was trimmed by 6 bases and the J gene end by 1 base; junction bases not matched to a gene: 2.